This T cell receptor beta chain was identified during a study of blood T cells in healthy people across ages. Study as a whole: Per two T cells, about one barcoded beta molecule was captured through template switching.

Through a sample-barcoded 5' primer and a J-beta primer mix, a second PCR was run for roughly 7 to 11 cycles. Each CDR3 protein is one row after TCRdb ran MiXCR on the 5' RACE reads. The profile shows around 1,000,000 distinct CDR3 sequences, roughly a quarter of them singletons. This CDR3 comprises 13 residues. Germline V gives CDR1 ENHRY, CDR2 SYGVKD. This sample also appeared in a second study, on T cells of mothers and their children. That publication notes: Clones that were microchimeric and persistent were not detected among T cells.

The sequenced sample consisted of blood. This TCR was recovered from a girl aged 2-10 years in good health. The chain recombines TRBV10-3 with TRBJ2-5; 11 nucleotides match TRBD2. The J call could be wrong; TRBJ2-7 is a better fit for the DNA end. The chain's CDR3 is CATLPSGRYEQYF. CDR3 nucleotides: TGTGCCACCTTACCTAGCGGGAGGTACGAGCAGTACTTC.